The TCR beta chain described here comes from a study of shared clonotypes between healthy human individuals. CDR3 size: 20 residues. Germline lookup yields CDR1 MDHEN and CDR2 SYDVKM. Trimming removed 3 bases from V and 2 bases from J, with 25 bases in between. Donors, without exception, were Caucasian adults residing in Nashville, Tennessee. Investigators spread the genomic DNA of each subset evenly over several immunoSEQ plates. Template for every sorted-subset replicate PCR totaled 200 to 250 ng DNA, 25,000 to 30,000 T cell genomes. The protocol was immunoSEQ multiplex PCR, while the TCRdb copy is restricted to in-frame clones and leaves out a portion. The table has about 2.4 million clones, approximately 94% seen once; the top ten hold 0.36%.

The sequenced sample was naive CD4+ T cells from PBMCs. Subset given: CD45RA+ positively selected. This sequence joins TRBV28 and TRBJ1-4, with D hard to call. The receptor was isolated from a man between 18 and 35 years old in good health. Some clones in this sample may be carry-over from other donors' samples. The CDR3 loop reads CASSFPKTSISRGTNEKLFF. The CDR3 nucleotides are TGTGCCAGCAGTTTCCCGAAAACCAGTATTTCTAGAGGGACTAATGAAAAACTGTTTTTT.